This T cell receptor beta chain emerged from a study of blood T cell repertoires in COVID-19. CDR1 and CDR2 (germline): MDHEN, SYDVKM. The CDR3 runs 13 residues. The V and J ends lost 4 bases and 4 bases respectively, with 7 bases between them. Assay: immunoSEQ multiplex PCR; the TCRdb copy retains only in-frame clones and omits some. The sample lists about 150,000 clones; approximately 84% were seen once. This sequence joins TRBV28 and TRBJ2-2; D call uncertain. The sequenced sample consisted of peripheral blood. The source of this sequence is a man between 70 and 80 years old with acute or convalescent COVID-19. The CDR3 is CASSSSSTGELFF. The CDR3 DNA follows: TGTGCCAGCAGTTCCTCCAGCACCGGGGAGCTGTTTTTT.